The 14 T cell receptor beta chains in this list originate from one sample, sequenced in a study of cytomegalovirus exposure and HLA in healthy donors. Profiled with immunoSEQ multiplex PCR; TCRdb holds only in-frame clones, not every one. In the table there are about 150,000 clones, roughly 84% of which are singletons. Sequenced material: PBMCs. The source is a human donor in good health.

The table lists this clone with a count of one. The rearrangement joins TRBV5-8 to TRBJ2-6; a weak D match, TRBD2 (5 bases). V was trimmed by 4 bases and J by 7 bases, leaving 15 bases between them. The CDR3 is 15 residues long. In germline, CDR1 is SGHTS, CDR2 YDEGEE. The CDR3 region is CASSVSGPGANVLTF. DNA for the CDR3: TGTGCCAGCAGCGTGAGCGGACCCGGAGCCAACGTCCTGACTTTC. Complete variable domain (other parts from reference TRBV5-8 and TRBJ2-6): EAGVTQSPTHLIKTRGQQATLRCSPISGHTSVYWYQQALGLGLQFLLWYDEGEERNRGNFPPRFSGRQFPNYSSELNVNALELEDSALYLCASSVSGPGANVLTFGAGSRLTVL.

This clone has more than one count but fewer than ten. V is TRBV19 and J is TRBJ2-7, with no clear D. Trimming took off 5 bases at V and 6 bases at J, with 8 bases between the two ends. Germline V gene data show CDR1 as LNHDA and CDR2 as SQIVND (reference sequence). CDR3 length equals 11 residues. This chain's CDR3 is CASSGALEQYF. For the CDR3, the DNA is TGTGCCAGTAGTGGAGCTCTCGAGCAGTACTTC.

This rearrangement joins TRBV5-6 to TRBJ2-7; tentative D call: TRBD1 (6 bases). CDR3 length equals 14 residues. Per the germline V gene, CDR1 is SGHDT and CDR2 is YYEEEE. Trimming took 4 bases from V and 4 from J, leaving 15 bases between them. CDR3 sequence (DNA): TGTGCCAGCAGCAGGACGGACAGCCTTTACGAGCAGTACTTC. Encoded protein: CASSRTDSLYEQYF.

The V gene is TRBV9, the J gene TRBJ2-1, with TRBD2 matching over 14 bases. Germline loops: CDR1 SGDLS, CDR2 YYNGEE. The CDR3 contains 16 residues. The ends lost 4 bases at V and 7 bases at J; junction bases unmatched: 7. The CDR3 coding sequence is TGTGCCAGCAGCTCCCTGACTAGCGGGGGGGCAAATGAGCAGTTCTTC. Translating gives CASSSLTSGGANEQFF.

This chain connects TRBV10-3 to TRBJ2-7; TRBD2 aligns across 7 bases. The V segment lost 3 bases and the J segment 3 bases; nucleotides outside the gene matches: 14. This CDR3 has 17 amino acids. Germline CDR1 reads ENHRY; CDR2 reads SYGVKD. In DNA, the CDR3 is TGTGCCATCAGTGATGGAGTCAGCGGGACCGGGATCTACGAGCAGTACTTC. It translates to CAISDGVSGTGIYEQYF.

This chain connects TRBV7-2 to TRBJ2-3, with TRBD2 matching 12 bases. The trim removed 5 bases at V and 6 bases at J, leaving 9 bases unmatched. Germline V gives CDR1 SGHTA, CDR2 FQGNSA. The CDR3 sequence is 16 residues long. CDR3 sequence (DNA): TGTGCCAGCAGCCTATCTAGCGGGGGGGCGGCCGATACGCAGTATTTT. It yields the protein CASSLSSGGAADTQYF.

V is TRBV4-1 and J is TRBJ2-1; a possible D gene is TRBD1 (6 bases). This CDR3 has 13 amino acids. Germline V gives CDR1 MGHRA, CDR2 YSYEKL. Trimming stripped 4 bases from V and 9 bases from J, with 13 bases between. The CDR3 region is CASSLLRGTEQFF. CDR3 in DNA: TGCGCCAGCAGCCTCCTAAGGGGGACTGAGCAGTTCTTC.

The chain is built from TRBV27 and TRBJ2-3; 7 positions match TRBD2. This CDR3 is built from 16 residues. The J segment lost 1 base and the V segment lost 1 base, leaving 5 bases of the junction unmatched. Per germline, CDR1 MNHEY and CDR2 SMNVEV (reference sequence). The CDR3 DNA follows: TGTGCCAGCAGTTTATGGGGCGGGAGTGGCACAGATACGCAGTATTTT. Amino acid sequence: CASSLWGGSGTDTQYF.

The chain combines TRBV28 with TRBJ2-2; D gene uncertain. V lost 3 bases to trimming and J lost 0 bases, with 8 bases between them. The germline V gene has CDR1 MDHEN and CDR2 SYDVKM. CDR3 length equals 15 residues. CDR3 protein: CASSLVRANTGELFF. For the CDR3, the DNA is TGTGCCAGCAGTTTGGTACGCGCGAACACCGGGGAGCTGTTTTTT. Variable domain in full (rest from reference TRBV28 and TRBJ2-2): DVKVTQSSRYLVKRTGEKVFLECVQDMDHENMFWYRQDPGLGLRLIYFSYDVKMKEKGDIPEGYSVSREKKERFSLILESASTNQTSMYLCASSLVRANTGELFFGEGSRLTVL.

The chain links TRBV13 to TRBJ2-7; D is possibly TRBD2 (8 bases). Germline V gene lookup returns CDR1 PRHDT and CDR2 FYEKMQ (reference sequence). Trimming left V 5 bases short and J 8 bases short, with 25 bases between. The CDR3 is 16 amino acids. In DNA form, the CDR3 reads TGTGCCAGCAGCCCGAACGGGAGGGGGCCCCTCCTGAAGCAGTACTTC. Its translation: CASSPNGRGPLLKQYF.

Here the CDR3 DNA reads TGCGCCAGCAGCTTGCGACAGGGTAACACTGAAGCTTTCTTT. This gives the protein CASSLRQGNTEAFF. The rearrangement links TRBV5-1 to TRBJ1-1, with TRBD1 matching 7 bases. Germline CDR1 is SGHRS and CDR2 is YFSETQ. The CDR3 is 14 residues long. J lost 2 bases, V lost 1 base, and 2 bases had no gene match.

The gene calls are TRBV28 and TRBJ1-3; no clear D. Germline V lookup: CDR1 MDHEN, CDR2 SYDVKM. V was cut by 7 bases and J by 1 base, with 11 bases left in between. The CDR3 totals 14 residues. The CDR3 nucleotides are TGTGCCAGCACTCTCGGGTTATCTGGAAACACCATATATTTT. Encoded protein: CASTLGLSGNTIYF.

This chain uses TRBV6-1 with TRBJ2-3, with D uncertain. This CDR3 comprises 11 residues. Germline-derived CDR1 and CDR2 are MNHNS and SASEGT. Deletions cut 11 bases from V and 4 bases from J, with 10 bases between. The CDR3 region has the DNA TGTGCCGCTATCGGTTCAGATACGCAGTATTTT. Protein sequence: CAAIGSDTQYF.

The V call is TRBV2, the J call TRBJ2-5, with 8 bases aligning to TRBD1. The trim removed 6 bases at V and 4 bases at J, leaving 1 base unmatched. The V gene's germline CDR1 is SNHLY and CDR2 FYNNEI. CDR3 length: 12 amino acids. CDR3 nucleotide sequence: TGTGCCAGCAGGACAGGGGTAGAGACCCAGTACTTC. Its protein product is CASRTGVETQYF.